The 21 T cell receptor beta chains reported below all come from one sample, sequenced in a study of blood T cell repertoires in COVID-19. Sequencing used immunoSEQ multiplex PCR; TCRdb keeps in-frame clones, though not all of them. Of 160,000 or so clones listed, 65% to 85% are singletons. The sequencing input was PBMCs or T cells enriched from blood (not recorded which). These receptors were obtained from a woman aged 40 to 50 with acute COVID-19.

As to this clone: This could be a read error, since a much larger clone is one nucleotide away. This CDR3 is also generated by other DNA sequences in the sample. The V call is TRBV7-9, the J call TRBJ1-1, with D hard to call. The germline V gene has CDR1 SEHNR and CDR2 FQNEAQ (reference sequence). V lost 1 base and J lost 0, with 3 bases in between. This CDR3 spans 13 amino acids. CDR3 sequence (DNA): TGTGCCAGCAGCTTAGACATGAACACTGAAGCTTTCTTT. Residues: CASSLDMNTEAFF.

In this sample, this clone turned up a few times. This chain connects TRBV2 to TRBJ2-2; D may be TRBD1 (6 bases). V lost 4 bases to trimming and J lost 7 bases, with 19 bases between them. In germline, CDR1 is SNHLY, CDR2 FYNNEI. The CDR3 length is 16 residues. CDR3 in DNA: TGTGCCAGCAGTGTGAGGTCTACAGGGTTTGGCGGGGAGCTGTTTTTT. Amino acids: CASSVRSTGFGGELFF.

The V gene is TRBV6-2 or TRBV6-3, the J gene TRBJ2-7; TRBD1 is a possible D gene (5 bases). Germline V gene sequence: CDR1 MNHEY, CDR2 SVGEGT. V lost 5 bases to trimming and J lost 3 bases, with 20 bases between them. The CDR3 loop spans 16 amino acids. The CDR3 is CASSNPQGRPHYEQYF. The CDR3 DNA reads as TGTGCCAGCAGTAACCCGCAGGGTCGTCCTCACTACGAGCAGTACTTC.

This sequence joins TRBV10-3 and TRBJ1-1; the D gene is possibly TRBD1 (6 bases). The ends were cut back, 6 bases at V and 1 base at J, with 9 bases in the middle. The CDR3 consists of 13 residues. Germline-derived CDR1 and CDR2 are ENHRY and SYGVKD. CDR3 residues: CAIRVTGNTEAFF. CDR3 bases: TGTGCCATCAGGGTGACAGGGAACACTGAAGCTTTCTTT.

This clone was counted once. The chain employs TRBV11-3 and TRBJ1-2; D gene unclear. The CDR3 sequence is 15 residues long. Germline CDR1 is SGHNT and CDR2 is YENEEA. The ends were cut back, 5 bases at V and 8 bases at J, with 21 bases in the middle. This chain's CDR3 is CASSASPPSTGGYTF. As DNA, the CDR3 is TGTGCCAGCAGCGCCAGTCCTCCCTCAACCGGGGGCTACACCTTC.

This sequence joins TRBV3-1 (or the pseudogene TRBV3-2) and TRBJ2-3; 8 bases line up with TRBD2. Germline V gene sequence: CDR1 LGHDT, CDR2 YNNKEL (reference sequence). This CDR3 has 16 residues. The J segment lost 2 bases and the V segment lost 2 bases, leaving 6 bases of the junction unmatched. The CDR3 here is CASSQRASGSTDTQYF. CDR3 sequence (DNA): TGTGCCAGCAGCCAAAGGGCTAGCGGGTCCACAGATACGCAGTATTTT.

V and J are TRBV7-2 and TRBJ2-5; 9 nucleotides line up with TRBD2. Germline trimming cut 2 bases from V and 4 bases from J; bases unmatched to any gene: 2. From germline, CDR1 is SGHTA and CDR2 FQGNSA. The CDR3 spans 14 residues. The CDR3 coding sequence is TGTGCCAGCAGCTTACGGGGACTAGCAGAGACCCAGTACTTC. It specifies CASSLRGLAETQYF.

CDR3 DNA sequence: TGTGCCAGCAGTATGAGCCGGCAGGGCTCCTACGAGCAGTACTTC. Translation gives CASSMSRQGSYEQYF. The chain couples TRBV7-9 to TRBJ2-7; D might be TRBD1 (5 bases). With 6 bases removed from V and 0 bases from J, the gap between germline ends came to 15 bases. The germline CDR1 and CDR2 sequences are SEHNR and FQNEAQ (reference sequence). CDR3 length equals 15 residues.

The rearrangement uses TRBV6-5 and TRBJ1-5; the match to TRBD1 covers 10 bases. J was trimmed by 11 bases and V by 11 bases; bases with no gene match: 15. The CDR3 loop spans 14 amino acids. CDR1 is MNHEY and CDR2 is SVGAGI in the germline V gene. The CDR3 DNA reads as TGTGCCGGATCCCCGGGACAGGGGCCGGGGGCCCAGCATTTT. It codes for CAGSPGQGPGAQHF.

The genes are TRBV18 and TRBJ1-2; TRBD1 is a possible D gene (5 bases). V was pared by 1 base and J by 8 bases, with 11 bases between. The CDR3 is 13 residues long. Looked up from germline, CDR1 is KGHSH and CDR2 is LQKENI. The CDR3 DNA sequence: TGTGCCAGCTCACCACAGGGGATGGAAGGCTACACCTTC. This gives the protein CASSPQGMEGYTF.

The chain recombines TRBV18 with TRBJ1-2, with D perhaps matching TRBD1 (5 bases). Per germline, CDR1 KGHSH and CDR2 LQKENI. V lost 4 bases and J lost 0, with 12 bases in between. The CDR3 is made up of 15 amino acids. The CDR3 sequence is CASSLSDKTNYGYTF. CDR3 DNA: TGTGCCAGCTCACTTTCGGACAAGACTAACTATGGCTACACCTTC.

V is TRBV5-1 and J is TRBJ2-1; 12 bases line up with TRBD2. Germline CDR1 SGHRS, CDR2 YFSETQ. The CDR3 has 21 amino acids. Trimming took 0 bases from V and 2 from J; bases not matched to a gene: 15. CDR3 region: CASSLVIFGPSGRAAYNEQFF. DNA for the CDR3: TGCGCCAGCAGCTTGGTCATTTTCGGCCCTAGCGGGAGGGCCGCCTACAATGAGCAGTTCTTC.

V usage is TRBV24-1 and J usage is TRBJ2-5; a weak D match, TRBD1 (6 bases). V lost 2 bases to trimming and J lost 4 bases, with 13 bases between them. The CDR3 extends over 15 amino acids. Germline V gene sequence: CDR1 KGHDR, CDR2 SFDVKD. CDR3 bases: TGTGCCACCAGTGATTCGAGCAGAGGGGGAGAGACCCAGTACTTC. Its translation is CATSDSSRGGETQYF.

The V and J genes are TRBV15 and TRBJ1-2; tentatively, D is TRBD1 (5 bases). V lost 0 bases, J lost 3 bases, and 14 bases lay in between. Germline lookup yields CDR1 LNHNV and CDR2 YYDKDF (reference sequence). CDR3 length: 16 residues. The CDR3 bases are TGTGCCACCAGCAGAGATGTGTTGGACATCCACTATGGCTACACCTTC. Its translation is CATSRDVLDIHYGYTF.

CDR3 protein: CSAITGTGVPGELFF. The CDR3 nucleotides are TGCAGCGCCATAACGGGGACAGGGGTCCCCGGGGAGCTGTTTTTT. V and J are TRBV29-1 and TRBJ2-2; 10 bases align to TRBD1. CDR1 SQVTM and CDR2 ANQGSEA come from the germline V gene. This CDR3 has 15 amino acids. Germline trimming cut 7 bases from V and 6 bases from J; bases unmatched to any gene: 11.

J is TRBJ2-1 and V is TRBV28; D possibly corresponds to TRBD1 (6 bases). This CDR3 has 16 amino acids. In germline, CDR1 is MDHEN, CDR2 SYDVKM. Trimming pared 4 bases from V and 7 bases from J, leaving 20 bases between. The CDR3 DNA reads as TGTGCCAGCAGTTGGCCTTGGTCGGGACAATTAAATGAGCAGTTCTTC. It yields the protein CASSWPWSGQLNEQFF.

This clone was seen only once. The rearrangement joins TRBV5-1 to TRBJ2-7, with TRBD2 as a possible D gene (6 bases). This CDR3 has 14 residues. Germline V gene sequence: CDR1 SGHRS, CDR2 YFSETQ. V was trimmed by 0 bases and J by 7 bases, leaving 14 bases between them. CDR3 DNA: TGCGCCAGCAGCTTGGGGACTCACGGGGGAGAGCAGTACGTC. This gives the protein CASSLGTHGGEQYV.

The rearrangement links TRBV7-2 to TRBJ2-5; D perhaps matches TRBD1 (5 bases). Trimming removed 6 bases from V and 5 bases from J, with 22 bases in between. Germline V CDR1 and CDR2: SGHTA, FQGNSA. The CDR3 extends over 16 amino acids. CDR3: CASRPGLGVSRETQYF. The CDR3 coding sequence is TGTGCCAGCAGGCCCGGCCTAGGGGTCAGCAGGGAGACCCAGTACTTC.

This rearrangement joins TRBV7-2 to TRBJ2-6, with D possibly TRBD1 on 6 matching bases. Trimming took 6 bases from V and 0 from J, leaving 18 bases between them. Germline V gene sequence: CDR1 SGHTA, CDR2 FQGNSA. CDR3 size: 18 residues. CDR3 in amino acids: CASRLGHGRFSGANVLTF. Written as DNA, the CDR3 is TGTGCCAGCAGATTGGGACACGGACGCTTCTCTGGGGCCAACGTCCTGACTTTC. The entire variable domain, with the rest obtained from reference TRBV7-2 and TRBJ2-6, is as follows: GAGVSQSPSNKVTEKGKDVELRCDPISGHTALYWYRQSLGQGLEFLIYFQGNSAPDKSGLPSDRFSAERTGGSVSTLTIQRTQQEDSAVYLCASRLGHGRFSGANVLTFGAGSRLTVL.

The CDR3 sequence is CASGPTGLETQYF. Written as DNA, the CDR3 is TGTGCTAGTGGCCCAACAGGTCTCGAGACCCAGTACTTC. The genes are TRBV12-5 and TRBJ2-5, with D possibly TRBD1 on 5 matching bases. V was cut by 6 bases and J by 5 bases, with 13 bases left in between. CDR3 length: 13 residues. From germline, CDR1 is LGHNT and CDR2 FRNRAP.

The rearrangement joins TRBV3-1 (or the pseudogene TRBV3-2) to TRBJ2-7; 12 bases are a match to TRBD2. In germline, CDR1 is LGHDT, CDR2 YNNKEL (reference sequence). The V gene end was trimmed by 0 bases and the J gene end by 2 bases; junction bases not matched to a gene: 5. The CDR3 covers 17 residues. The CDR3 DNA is TGTGCCAGCAGCCAAGATACACTAGCGGGAGGACCCTACGAGCAGTACTTC. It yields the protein CASSQDTLAGGPYEQYF.